This TCR beta chain stems from a study of T cells in Graves' hyperthyroidism and ophthalmopathy. Amplified TCR beta CDR3 regions came from RNA transcripts. Using the HTBI primer set, a first-round RT-PCR was run on the TCR CDR3. Each CDR3 protein is one row after TCRdb ran MiXCR on the multiplex PCR reads. This table has some 140,000 distinct CDR3 sequences, more than 20% appearing once. Germline lookup yields CDR1 MDHEN and CDR2 SYDVKM. There are 15 residues in the CDR3. V lost 4 bases, J lost 4 bases, and 7 bases stayed unmatched. The TCR sequence derives from a woman aged 45-60 years with Graves' hyperthyroidism that later progressed to Graves' ophthalmopathy. The specimen was blood. This rearrangement joins TRBV28 to TRBJ2-1, with TRBD2 matching 7 bases. The CDR3 spells CASSWHSGGYNEQFF. Written as DNA, the CDR3 is TGTGCCAGCAGTTGGCACTCGGGAGGATACAATGAGCAGTTCTTC.